This T cell receptor beta chain was profiled in a study of T cell responses to AZD1222 COVID-19 vaccine. Sequenced by immunoSEQ multiplex PCR; TCRdb stores in-frame clones only, minus some. The sample lists 120,000 or so clones; around 90% were seen once. Study-level results: Nearly half of unique spike-specific TCRs reportedly avoided B.1.351 and B.1.1.7 mutated regions. Seropositive AZD1222 recipients at baseline numbered only five to seven. Vaccination with two AZD1222 doses was followed by a rise in Spike-specific TCR breadth and depth.

In this sample, this clone turned up once. Its target is not known. Looked up from germline, CDR1 is SGDLS and CDR2 is YYNGEE. Trimming stripped 2 bases from V and 12 bases from J, with 12 bases between. CDR3 size: 13 residues. The gene calls are TRBV9 and TRBJ1-6; D is unresolved. The starting material was peripheral blood, obtained 28 days after the second AZD1222 dose. This receptor was obtained from an adult who received the AZD1222 COVID-19 vaccine. CDR3 region: CASSVAAAGPLHF. In DNA, the CDR3 is TGTGCCAGCAGCGTCGCGGCCGCCGGACCCCTCCACTTT.